The 12 T cell receptor beta chains below all came from one sample that was sequenced in a study of identical twins. TCRdb recomputed calls from the 5' RACE reads with MiXCR, one row per CDR3 protein. The data hold about 530,000 distinct CDR3 sequences, with roughly 15% observed a single time. The sample was also linked to a second study, of yellow fever vaccine responses in identical twins.

The sample was CD4+ T cells sorted from blood. Source of these receptors: a woman younger than 30 in good health.

This clonotype has only a few counts. This chain connects TRBV20-1 to TRBJ2-2; D tentatively fits TRBD1 or TRBD2 (5 bases each). Germline V lookup: CDR1 DFQATT, CDR2 SNEGSKA (reference sequence). The ends were cut back, 1 base at V and 1 base at J, with 10 bases in the middle. This CDR3 is built from 15 residues. CDR3 nucleotides: TGCAGTGCTAGAGGAGGGGACGAGAACACCGGGGAGCTGTTTTTT. It is translated as CSARGGDENTGELFF.

This clonotype was picked up a small number of times. The chain joins TRBV29-1 to TRBJ2-3; 7 bases match TRBD1. Germline V CDR1 and CDR2: SQVTM, ANQGSEA. The length of the CDR3 is 15 residues. V dropped 2 bases and J dropped 0; count of bases not matched to a gene: 5. For the CDR3, the DNA is TGCAGCGTTGAAAGGGGGCTAACGAGCACAGATACGCAGTATTTT. Translation: CSVERGLTSTDTQYF.

This clonotype has only a few counts. This rearrangement joins TRBV5-1 to TRBJ2-2, with D perhaps matching TRBD2 (5 bases). Germline V gene data show CDR1 as SGHRS and CDR2 as YFSETQ. With 2 bases removed from V and 1 base from J, the gap between germline ends came to 21 bases. This CDR3 region has 19 residues. CDR3 sequence (DNA): TGCGCCAGCAGCTTAGGCGGACTCGATATCCGGCGGAACACCGGGGAGCTGTTTTTT. Protein product: CASSLGGLDIRRNTGELFF.

This clonotype was counted at least ten times. J is TRBJ2-2 and V is TRBV5-1; D remains ambiguous. The germline V and J ends were trimmed by 4 bases and 1 base, with 8 bases remaining between them. Germline V gene data show CDR1 as SGHRS and CDR2 as YFSETQ. This CDR3 spans 14 amino acids. The DNA for the CDR3 is TGCGCCAGCAGCCTGTCAGGGAACACCGGGGAGCTGTTTTTT. The encoded protein is CASSLSGNTGELFF.

This clonotype was detected only a few times. The gene calls are TRBV11-2 and TRBJ2-3; 8 bases are shared with TRBD2. CDR1 SGHAT and CDR2 FQNNGV come from the germline V gene. Trimming took 3 bases from V and 1 from J; bases not matched to a gene: 9. The CDR3 runs to 17 residues. The CDR3 nucleotides are TGTGCCAGCAGCTTCGGCCGAAGCGGGGGAGGCACAGATACGCAGTATTTT. The encoded protein is CASSFGRSGGGTDTQYF.

V gene TRBV4-1 combines with J gene TRBJ2-3, with 7 bases lining up with TRBD2. CDR1 is MGHRA, CDR2 YSYEKL, per germline. Trimming removed 0 bases from V and 4 bases from J; junction bases left unmatched: 10. The CDR3 has 17 residues. In DNA, the CDR3 is TGCGCCAGCAGCCAAGATCCCCCGGGAGGTGTGTCAGATACGCAGTATTTT. Protein: CASSQDPPGGVSDTQYF.

The DNA for the CDR3 is TGTGCCAGCAGCTTAGGGGGGACAGGGCATAATGAGCAGTTCTTC. It encodes CASSLGGTGHNEQFF. V usage is TRBV5-5 and J usage is TRBJ2-1; the match to TRBD1 covers 9 bases. This CDR3 contains 15 residues. Germline loops: CDR1 SGHKS, CDR2 YYEKEE (reference sequence). The V and J ends lost 2 bases and 7 bases, in that order; junction bases with no gene match: 7.

This clonotype was picked up a small number of times. The V call is TRBV20-1, the J call TRBJ1-6; perhaps TRBD1 as D (6 bases). Trimming removed 3 bases from V and 7 bases from J, with 13 bases in between. CDR3 length equals 14 residues. The germline CDR1 and CDR2 sequences are DFQATT and SNEGSKA (reference sequence). The CDR3 bases are TGCAGTGCTAGTAGGGGGACACCCAATTCACCCCTCCACTTT. This codes for CSASRGTPNSPLHF.

This clonotype has just a few counts. The chain joins TRBV4-2 to TRBJ1-4; the match to TRBD1 covers 7 bases. After removal of 4 bases from V and 8 bases from J, the junction contained 16 bases not matched to a gene. Germline V gene sequence: CDR1 LGHNA, CDR2 YNFKEQ. There are 17 residues in the CDR3. Here the CDR3 reads CASSLQIDRAGGEKLFF. The CDR3 DNA reads as TGTGCCAGCAGCCTCCAGATTGACAGGGCCGGAGGCGAAAAACTGTTTTTT.

The chain carries TRBV12-3 or TRBV12-4 and TRBJ2-3, with 7 bases that match TRBD1. The J segment lost 1 base and the V segment lost 6 bases, leaving 4 bases of the junction unmatched. The CDR3 loop spans 14 amino acids. The CDR3 sequence is CASRWTGGTDTQYF. CDR3 DNA sequence: TGTGCCAGCAGATGGACAGGAGGCACAGATACGCAGTATTTT.

This clonotype was recorded at least ten times. The chain recombines TRBV7-9 with TRBJ2-3; D is undetermined. Germline-derived CDR1 and CDR2 are SEHNR and FQNEAQ (reference sequence). Trimming took off 5 bases at V and 4 bases at J, with 7 bases between the two ends. The CDR3 runs to 12 residues. CDR3 coding DNA: TGTGCCAGCAGCCCTTCGGCAGATACGCAGTATTTT. Its translation is CASSPSADTQYF.

This clonotype has a handful of counts. CDR3: CASSHASGGLGKETQYF. CDR3 nucleotide sequence: TGTGCCAGCAGTCACGCCTCAGGAGGTTTGGGAAAAGAGACCCAGTACTTC. This chain links TRBV28 with TRBJ2-5; TRBD2 might be the D (5 bases). Trimming took 5 bases from V and 3 from J, leaving 22 bases between them. Germline V gene lookup returns CDR1 MDHEN and CDR2 SYDVKM. This CDR3 contains 17 residues.